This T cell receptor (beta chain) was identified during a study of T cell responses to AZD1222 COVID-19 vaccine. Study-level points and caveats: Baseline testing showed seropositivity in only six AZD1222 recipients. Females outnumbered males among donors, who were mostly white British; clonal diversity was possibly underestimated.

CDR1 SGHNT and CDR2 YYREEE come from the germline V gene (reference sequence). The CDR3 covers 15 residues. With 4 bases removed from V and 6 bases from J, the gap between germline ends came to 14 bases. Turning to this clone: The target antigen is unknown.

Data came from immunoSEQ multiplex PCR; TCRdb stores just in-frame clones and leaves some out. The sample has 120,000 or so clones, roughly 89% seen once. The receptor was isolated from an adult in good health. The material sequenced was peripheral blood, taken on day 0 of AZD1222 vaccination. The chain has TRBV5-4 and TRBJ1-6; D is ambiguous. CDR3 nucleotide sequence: TGTGCCAGCAGCGCGGAGGCCTCTGGTAATTCACCCCTCCACTTT. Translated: CASSAEASGNSPLHF.